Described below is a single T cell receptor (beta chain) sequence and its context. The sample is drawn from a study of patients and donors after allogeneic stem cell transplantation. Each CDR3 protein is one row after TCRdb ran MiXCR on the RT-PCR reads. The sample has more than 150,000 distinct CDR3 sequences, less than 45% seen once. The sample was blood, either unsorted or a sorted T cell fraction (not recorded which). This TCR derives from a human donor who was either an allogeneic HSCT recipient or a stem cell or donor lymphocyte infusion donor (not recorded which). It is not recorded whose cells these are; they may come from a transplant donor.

CDR3 residues: CASSLALGGANEKLFF. The CDR3 DNA is TGTGCCAGCAGTTTAGCGCTTGGGGGGGCGAATGAAAAACTGTTTTTT. The J gene is TRBJ1-4, the V gene TRBV12-3 or TRBV12-4; perhaps TRBD1 as D (6 bases). The CDR3 is made up of 16 amino acids. V was cut by 0 bases and J by 5 bases, with 13 bases left in between.